Included here is one TCR beta chain sequence, with context. cDNA serving as the sequencing template came from extracted, reverse transcribed RNA. The assay was immunoSEQ multiplex PCR, and TCRdb's table has in-frame clones only and misses some. The table includes about 270,000 clones, around three fifths detected once. Treatment given: oral pan-JAK inhibitor, 5-10 mg twice daily. The entry originates in a study of CD8+ T cells in alopecia areata. This sequence originates from a human donor with alopecia areata. The source material was CD4+ T cells sorted from blood, sampled between weeks 51 and 54, from a patient treated with tofacitinib.

This chain's CDR3 is CATLGQGMNTEAFF. Written as DNA, the CDR3 is TGTGCCACCCTGGGACAGGGAATGAACACTGAAGCTTTCTTT. This chain links TRBV10-3 with TRBJ1-1; 9 nucleotides align to TRBD1. V lost 10 bases and J lost 0; bases outside the gene matches: 6. CDR1 and CDR2 from the germline V gene are ENHRY and SYGVKD. The CDR3 has 14 amino acids.